This TCR beta chain was documented in a study of CD8 T cells in ankylosing spondylitis. Regarding the study as a whole: Blood from ankylosing spondylitis patients appeared to carry a characteristic roughly 8-variant TCR beta motif. Both synovial fluid and blood in reactive arthritis had previously been reported to carry some motif variants.

Using quantitative 5'-RACE with molecular barcodes, the authors made TCR beta libraries. TCRdb ran MiXCR on the 5' RACE reads and lists one entry per CDR3 protein. The sample records 130,000 or so distinct CDR3 sequences, under 20% being singletons. This clonotype has a count of ten or more. Antigen specificity is unknown. The sequenced sample consisted of blood, either unsorted or a sorted T cell fraction (not recorded which). The TCR was taken from a male donor with ankylosing spondylitis.

CDR3 bases: TGTGCCAGCAGCCCCCCGGACACCAGCACAGATACGCAGTATTTT. Amino acids: CASSPPDTSTDTQYF. The chain uses TRBV28 and TRBJ2-3, with D tentatively TRBD1 (5 bases). Germline lookup yields CDR1 MDHEN and CDR2 SYDVKM. The V and J ends lost 6 bases and 0 bases respectively, with 13 bases between them. The length of the CDR3 is 15 residues.